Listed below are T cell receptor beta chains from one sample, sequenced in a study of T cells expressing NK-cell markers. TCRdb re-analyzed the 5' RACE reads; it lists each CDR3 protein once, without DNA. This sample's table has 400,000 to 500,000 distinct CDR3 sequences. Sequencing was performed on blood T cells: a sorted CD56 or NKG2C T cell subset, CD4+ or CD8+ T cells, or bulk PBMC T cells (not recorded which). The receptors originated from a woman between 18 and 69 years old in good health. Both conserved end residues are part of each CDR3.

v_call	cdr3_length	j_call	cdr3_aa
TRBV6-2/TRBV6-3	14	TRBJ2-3	CASRKQGRTDTQYF
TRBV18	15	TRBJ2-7	CASSPDRVSSYEQYF
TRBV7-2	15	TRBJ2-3	CASSLSVSRTDTQYF
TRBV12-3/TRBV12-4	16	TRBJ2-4	CASSFSELEAKNIQYF
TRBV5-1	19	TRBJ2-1	CASSLRSFRSEKTYNEQFF
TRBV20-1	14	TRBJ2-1	CSAVPGDRGPEQFF
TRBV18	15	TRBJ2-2	CASSATPPDTGELFF
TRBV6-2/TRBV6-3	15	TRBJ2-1	CASKTGTRVYNEQFF
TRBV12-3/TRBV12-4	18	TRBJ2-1	CASSLTLSTAQGDHEQFF
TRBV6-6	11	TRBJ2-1	CASGKGGEQFF
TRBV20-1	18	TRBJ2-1	CSASGLAGGKSRYNEQFF
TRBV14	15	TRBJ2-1	CASSQGSAHYNEQFF
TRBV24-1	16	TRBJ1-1	CATRDPKAGGNTEAFF
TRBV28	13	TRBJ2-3	CASSPGRGDTQYF
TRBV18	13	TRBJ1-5	CASARNSGQPQHF
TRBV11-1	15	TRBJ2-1	CASSLSGQGHNEQFF